This T cell receptor beta chain was recovered during a study of beta chain features in type 1 diabetes. Every bit of the isolated RNA underwent reverse transcription, so sequencing read expressed TCRB transcripts. Sequenced by immunoSEQ multiplex PCR; TCRdb stores in-frame clones only, minus some. The profile shows about 330,000 clones, approximately 11% of them singletons. This CDR3 spans 16 amino acids. From germline, CDR1 is SGHTA and CDR2 FQGNSA. V lost 1 base and J lost 11; bases outside the gene matches: 10. The V call is TRBV7-2, the J call TRBJ2-3; 12 bases are a match to TRBD2. The sample was naive CD4+ T cells from blood. This clonotype originated in a woman aged 25 to 39 in good health. The CDR3 nucleotides are TGTGCCAGCAGCTTAGTGCGGCTAGCGGGAGGGAGAGGGCAGTATTTT. Its translation is CASSLVRLAGGRGQYF. The whole variable domain, filled in from reference TRBV7-2 and TRBJ2-3, reads GAGVSQSPSNKVTEKGKDVELRCDPISGHTALYWYRQSLGQGLEFLIYFQGNSAPDKSGLPSDRFSAERTGGSVSTLTIQRTQQEDSAVYLCASSLVRLAGGRGQYFGPGTRLTVL.